These 10 T cell receptor beta chains originate from one sample sequenced in a study of blood T cell repertoires in COVID-19. Here immunoSEQ multiplex PCR was the method, and the copy in TCRdb shows in-frame clones only, minus some. The sample has about 97,000 clones; 80% to 90% are singletons. The sample consisted of peripheral blood. These receptors originate from a man aged 45 to 65 with COVID-19, enrolled during active disease.

This sequence joins TRBV7-8 and TRBJ2-7; D remains ambiguous. V was pared by 0 bases and J by 0 bases, with 9 bases between. CDR1 and CDR2 from the germline V gene are SGHVS and FQNEAQ. The CDR3 runs 15 residues. CDR3 sequence (DNA): TGTGCCAGCAGCTTAGCAGTCTCGGTCTCCTACGAGCAGTACTTC. Translating it yields CASSLAVSVSYEQYF.

A single count supports this clone. The CDR3 DNA is TGCGCCAGCAGCCATCAGGCCCCAGATACGCAGTATTTT. Protein product: CASSHQAPDTQYF. This chain links TRBV4-1 with TRBJ2-3, with D hard to call. The germline V gene encodes CDR1 MGHRA and CDR2 YSYEKL. This CDR3 is built from 13 residues. The germline V and J ends were trimmed by 3 bases and 4 bases, with 8 bases remaining between them.

The chain employs TRBV5-1 and TRBJ2-6; D perhaps matches TRBD1 (6 bases). Germline V lookup: CDR1 SGHRS, CDR2 YFSETQ. The CDR3 is 17 amino acids. Trimming cost V 4 bases and J 0 bases, with 14 bases left between them. The CDR3 reads CASSQNPQGSGANVLTF. The CDR3 DNA is TGCGCCAGCAGCCAAAATCCACAGGGCTCTGGGGCCAACGTCCTGACTTTC.

CDR3 sequence (DNA): TGTGCCAGCAGCGCTACCGGGAATTCACCCCTCCACTTT. Its translation is CASSATGNSPLHF. The chain recombines TRBV14 with TRBJ1-6; D unresolved. Trimming removed 5 bases at V and 7 bases at J, with 9 bases between. The germline V gene encodes CDR1 SGHDN and CDR2 FVKESK. This CDR3 contains 13 residues. The complete variable domain, with remaining parts taken from reference TRBV14 and TRBJ1-6, reads EAGVTQFPSHSVIEKGQTVTLRCDPISGHDNLYWYRRVMGKEIKFLLHFVKESKQDESGMPNNRFLAERTGGTYSTLKVQPAELEDSGVYFCASSATGNSPLHFGNGTRLTVT.

The chain recombines TRBV4-2 with TRBJ2-7; D perhaps matches TRBD2 (6 bases). Germline values: CDR1 LGHNA, CDR2 YNFKEQ. This CDR3 is 17 amino acids long. Trimming took 0 bases from V and 2 from J, leaving 17 bases between them. The CDR3 spells CASSQEFPSVTTYEQYF. The DNA of the CDR3 is TGTGCCAGCAGCCAAGAATTTCCTAGCGTAACGACCTACGAGCAGTACTTC.

The V call is TRBV5-1, the J call TRBJ2-7; D unclear. Germline-derived CDR1 and CDR2 are SGHRS and YFSETQ. The V end was cut by 0 bases, the J end by 1 base, with 11 bases between. The CDR3 contains 15 residues. In DNA, the CDR3 is TGCGCCAGCAGCTTGGCTCAGGTAGTTTCCTACGAGCAGTACTTC. Amino acids: CASSLAQVVSYEQYF. Looking up the rest from reference TRBV5-1 and TRBJ2-7 gives the full variable domain: KAGVTQTPRYLIKTRGQQVTLSCSPISGHRSVSWYQQTPGQGLQFLFEYFSETQRNKGNFPGRFSGRQFSNSRSEMNVSTLELGDSALYLCASSLAQVVSYEQYFGPGTRLTVT.

The V call is TRBV11-2, the J call TRBJ1-6; 9 bases agree with TRBD1. The CDR3 length is 16 residues. With V trimmed by 4 bases and J by 9 bases, 10 bases remained unmatched. Germline CDR1 and CDR2: SGHAT and FQNNGV. The CDR3 here is CASSSDRTGVGSPLHF. CDR3 nucleotide sequence: TGTGCCAGCAGCTCCGACCGGACAGGGGTAGGTTCACCCCTCCACTTT.

This clone was recorded only once. The chain has TRBV25-1 and TRBJ2-1; no clear D. Germline assignment: CDR1 MGHDK and CDR2 SYGVNS. The V and J ends lost 5 bases and 5 bases respectively, with 7 bases between them. This CDR3 region has 12 residues. CDR3 DNA: TGTGCCAGCAGTTACAGAAACAATGAGCAGTTCTTC. Protein sequence: CASSYRNNEQFF.

J is TRBJ1-1 and V is TRBV30; D is uncertain. Between the trimmed V and J ends, which lost 2 bases and 0 bases, there was a span of 13 bases. Germline V gene sequence: CDR1 GTSNPN, CDR2 SVGIG (reference sequence). The CDR3 length is 15 residues. The CDR3: CAWSPRIVLNTEAFF. The DNA of the CDR3 is TGTGCCTGGAGTCCGAGGATAGTACTGAACACTGAAGCTTTCTTT.

This clone is medium-sized. Here the CDR3 reads CASSYRDKNEQYF. CDR3 DNA sequence: TGCGCCAGCAGCTACCGGGACAAAAACGAGCAGTACTTC. V gene TRBV5-1 combines with J gene TRBJ2-7, with a tentative D call TRBD1 (6 bases). Germline V gives CDR1 SGHRS, CDR2 YFSETQ. The CDR3 consists of 13 residues. The ends were cut back, 3 bases at V and 5 bases at J, with 12 bases in the middle.